Sequencing of this T cell receptor (beta chain) was carried out in a study of T cell responses to AZD1222 COVID-19 vaccine. Study findings and constraints: Only after the peak T cell response were repertoires sampled. The study found Spike-specific TCR breadth and depth rose after two AZD1222 doses. Most donors were white British, females outnumbered males, and clonal diversity was possibly underestimated.

Assay: immunoSEQ multiplex PCR; the TCRdb copy retains only in-frame clones and omits some. The table lists more than 150,000 clones, about 89% of them singletons. V dropped 0 bases and J dropped 4 bases, with 15 bases sitting between them. The CDR3 length is 15 residues. Germline V gene data show CDR1 as GTSNPN and CDR2 as SVGIG (reference sequence). For this clone: Its antigen is currently unknown.

This chain uses TRBV30 with TRBJ1-2, with D hard to call. This clonotype was obtained from an adult in good health. The sequences come from peripheral blood, collected on day 0 of MenACWY control vaccination. The CDR3 here is CAWSVAGLASYGYTF. CDR3 DNA: TGTGCCTGGAGTGTAGCTGGGCTGGCTAGCTATGGCTACACCTTC.